A single sample gave rise to the 20 T cell receptor beta chains below, sequenced in a study of CD8+CD57+ T cells in acquired aplastic anemia. TCR beta VDJ and CDR3 profiles were obtained from a genomic DNA template. A single record per CDR3 protein comes from TCRdb applying MiXCR to the reads. The repertoire consists of fewer than 150,000 distinct CDR3 sequences, with around 46% occurring once and the leading ten covering 2% to 3%. The sample consisted of sorted CD4+, CD8+, or CD8+CD57+ T cells (not recorded which) from PBMCs. These receptors originate from a human donor in good health, serving as a control.

The rearrangement joins TRBV6-1 to TRBJ1-5; TRBD1 is a possible D gene (5 bases). The germline CDR1 and CDR2 sequences are MNHNS and SASEGT. Trimming cost V 3 bases and J 7 bases, with 10 bases left between them. The CDR3 loop spans 13 amino acids. The CDR3 region is CASSDRVGQPQHF. CDR3 DNA: TGTGCCAGCAGTGACAGGGTCGGCCAGCCCCAGCATTTT.

V is TRBV18 and J is TRBJ1-4; tentative D call: TRBD1 (6 bases). The CDR3 has 15 amino acids. V was shortened by 6 bases and J by 4 bases, with 15 bases between the two germline ends. CDR1 is KGHSH and CDR2 is LQKENI in the germline V gene. CDR3 sequence reads: CASSAGQTINEKLFF. CDR3 DNA sequence: TGTGCCAGCTCTGCAGGACAGACGATTAATGAAAAACTGTTTTTT.

The V call is TRBV7-3, the J call TRBJ2-7, with a weak D call TRBD2 (6 bases). The V gene lost 6 bases and the J gene lost 6 bases, with 15 bases spanning the gap. From germline, CDR1 is SGHTA and CDR2 FQGTGA. The length of the CDR3 is 13 residues. Written as DNA, the CDR3 is TGTGCCAGCAGTGCCGTGACTAGAGGCGAGCAGTACTTC. The encoded protein is CASSAVTRGEQYF.

The sample holds many counts of this clonotype. The chain combines TRBV15 with TRBJ2-7; the D call may be TRBD1 or TRBD2 (5 bases each). The CDR3 contains 14 residues. Trimming shortened V by 5 bases and J by 2 bases, and 13 bases separated the two germline ends. CDR1 is LNHNV, CDR2 YYDKDF, per germline (reference sequence). CDR3 nucleotides: TGTGCCACCAGCGGCCGGGGCCTAGCCTACGAGCAGTACTTC. It is translated as CATSGRGLAYEQYF.

The table lists this clonotype with many counts. The genes are TRBV12-3 or TRBV12-4 and TRBJ2-2; tentatively, D is TRBD1 (7 bases). The V end lost 6 bases, the J end lost 0 bases, and 14 bases lay between the germline ends. This CDR3 has 16 residues. The CDR3 region is CASRGGGNTNTGELFF. CDR3 bases: TGTGCCAGCAGAGGGGGCGGGAACACGAACACCGGGGAGCTGTTTTTT.

The V call is TRBV2, the J call TRBJ2-7; D gene uncertain. Germline values: CDR1 SNHLY, CDR2 FYNNEI. The CDR3 covers 13 residues. The V end was cut by 5 bases, the J end by 4 bases, with 12 bases between. CDR3 in DNA: TGTGCCAGCAGTATCGATTCTCGGTACGAGCAGTACTTC. As protein: CASSIDSRYEQYF.

This sequence joins TRBV6-2 or TRBV6-3 and TRBJ2-3; 7 bases are a match to TRBD2. Germline CDR1 reads MNHEY; CDR2 reads SVGEGT. CDR3 length: 14 amino acids. Trimming at V came to 1 base and at J to 8 bases, leaving 6 bases not matched to a gene. Here the CDR3 reads CASSYFGTNITQYF. Written as DNA, the CDR3 is TGTGCCAGCAGTTACTTTGGGACTAATATTACGCAGTATTTT.

The count of this clonotype is one. This chain joins TRBV5-1 and TRBJ1-1, with D hard to call. With 4 bases removed from V and 0 bases from J, the gap between germline ends came to 10 bases. Germline lookup yields CDR1 SGHRS and CDR2 YFSETQ. The CDR3 is 14 residues long. The CDR3 region has the DNA TGCGCCAGCAGCCTGGGTGAGCTGAACACTGAAGCTTTCTTT. It specifies CASSLGELNTEAFF.

This clonotype was detected a few times. The V gene is TRBV7-8, the J gene TRBJ2-7; D possibly corresponds to TRBD1 (6 bases). Germline V gene sequence: CDR1 SGHVS, CDR2 FQNEAQ. V lost 5 bases and J lost 4, with 12 bases in between. The CDR3 is made up of 13 amino acids. CDR3 residues: CASSNNRVYEQYF. The CDR3 DNA reads TGTGCCAGCAGCAATAACAGGGTATACGAGCAGTACTTC. The full variable domain, in which reference TRBV7-8 and TRBJ2-7 provide the parts outside the CDR3, is GAGVSQSPRYKVAKRGQDVALRCDPISGHVSLFWYQQALGQGPEFLTYFQNEAQLDKSGLPSDRFFAERPEGSVSTLKIQRTQQEDSAVYLCASSNNRVYEQYFGPGTRLTVT.

This clonotype occurred many times. This chain uses TRBV11-2 with TRBJ2-7; 13 nucleotides align to TRBD2. The V and J ends lost 4 bases and 1 base, in that order; junction bases with no gene match: 4. The CDR3 has 16 amino acids. Looked up from germline, CDR1 is SGHAT and CDR2 is FQNNGV. CDR3 sequence (DNA): TGTGCCAGCAGCTCCCCGGGACTAGCGGGATCCTACGAGCAGTACTTC. Protein product: CASSSPGLAGSYEQYF.

The gene calls are TRBV7-2 and TRBJ1-2; no reliable D call. The V end lost 0 bases, the J end lost 7 bases, and 12 bases lay between the germline ends. The CDR3 sequence is 14 residues long. The germline gives CDR1 SGHTA, CDR2 FQGNSA. CDR3 residues: CASSLARTGSGYTF. CDR3 bases: TGTGCCAGCAGCTTAGCTCGGACCGGGAGTGGCTACACCTTC.

This clonotype was counted once. This chain uses TRBV7-9 with TRBJ1-1; TRBD1 is a possible D gene (5 bases). V dropped 5 bases and J dropped 7 bases, with 8 bases sitting between them. Germline V gene lookup returns CDR1 SEHNR and CDR2 FQNEAQ (reference sequence). The CDR3 has 11 amino acids. This chain's CDR3 is CASSRGVEAFF. The CDR3, as DNA: TGTGCCAGCAGCCGGGGGGTTGAAGCTTTCTTT.

This clonotype came up many times. The chain combines TRBV11-3 with TRBJ2-5; tentatively, D is TRBD2 (7 bases). The CDR3 is 15 amino acids. Germline V gene sequence: CDR1 SGHNT, CDR2 YENEEA. V was shortened by 4 bases and J by 0 bases, with 12 bases between the two germline ends. The CDR3 is CASSSTGGYQETQYF. DNA for the CDR3: TGTGCCAGCAGCTCCACGGGGGGCTACCAAGAGACCCAGTACTTC.

The chain links TRBV24-1 to TRBJ2-7; D remains unclear. CDR1 is KGHDR and CDR2 is SFDVKD in the germline V gene. CDR3 length: 13 amino acids. V shed 4 bases and J shed 3 bases, with 9 bases lying between them. CDR3 residues: CATSESNNYEQYF. The CDR3 coding sequence is TGTGCCACCAGTGAGTCTAATAACTACGAGCAGTACTTC.

The sample holds many counts of this clonotype. The V gene is TRBV30, the J gene TRBJ1-1, with D uncertain. The CDR3 covers 13 residues. Germline CDR1 GTSNPN, CDR2 SVGIG (reference sequence). V was shortened by 3 bases and J by 1 base, with 9 bases between the two germline ends. CDR3 in amino acids: CAWREHPNTEAFF. Here the CDR3 DNA reads TGTGCCTGGAGGGAACACCCGAACACTGAAGCTTTCTTT. The complete variable domain, with remaining parts taken from reference TRBV30 and TRBJ1-1, reads SQTIHQWPATLVQPVGSPLSLECTVEGTSNPNLYWYRQAAGRGLQLLFYSVGIGQISSEVPQNLSASRPQDRQFILSSKKLLLSDSGFYLCAWREHPNTEAFFGQGTRLTVV.

This clonotype was picked up many times. The V gene is TRBV20-1, the J gene TRBJ2-6; TRBD1 agrees at 12 bases. This CDR3 spans 16 amino acids. Trimming cost V 6 bases and J 4 bases; bases outside gene matches: 7. Looked up from germline, CDR1 is DFQATT and CDR2 is SNEGSKA (reference sequence). CDR3 nucleotide sequence: TGCAGTGCCCCGGGACAGGGGGCGTCAGGGGCCAACGTCCTGACTTTC. Protein sequence: CSAPGQGASGANVLTF.

The gene calls are TRBV10-3 and TRBJ1-4, with 7 bases matching TRBD1. Unmatched junction bases numbered 5, after V lost 2 bases and J lost 5 bases. Germline CDR1 is ENHRY and CDR2 is SYGVKD. This CDR3 comprises 15 residues. The CDR3 protein is CAISEPGTVNEKLFF. The DNA of the CDR3 is TGTGCCATCAGTGAGCCCGGGACAGTAAATGAAAAACTGTTTTTT.

This clonotype was observed many times. The chain couples TRBV27 to TRBJ1-2, with TRBD1 identical over 8 bases. The CDR3 covers 13 residues. The ends lost 2 bases at V and 4 bases at J; junction bases unmatched: 0. CDR1 and CDR2 (germline): MNHEY, SMNVEV (reference sequence). The CDR3 spells CASSLTGGYGYTF. DNA of the CDR3: TGTGCCAGCAGTTTAACAGGGGGCTATGGCTACACCTTC.

V is TRBV24-1 and J is TRBJ2-1; D is undetermined. Germline V gene data show CDR1 as KGHDR and CDR2 as SFDVKD. This CDR3 has 13 amino acids. Trimming cost V 8 bases and J 8 bases, with 15 bases left between them. CDR3 in amino acids: CATMGTGIHEQFF. DNA for the CDR3: TGTGCCACCATGGGCACGGGTATCCATGAGCAGTTCTTC.

The rearrangement joins TRBV15 to TRBJ2-3; D perhaps matches TRBD2 (5 bases). Germline V gene data show CDR1 as LNHNV and CDR2 as YYDKDF (reference sequence). The V gene lost 1 base and the J gene lost 3 bases, with 8 bases spanning the gap. The CDR3 has 14 residues. As DNA, the CDR3 is TGTGCCACCAGCAGAGGGACTCGGACAGATACGCAGTATTTT. Translated, it gives CATSRGTRTDTQYF.